This T cell receptor (beta chain) was sequenced during a study of blood T cell repertoires in COVID-19. For the study at large: Acute-phase and convalescent COVID-19 samples originated in the United States, Italy and Spain. Sources were T cells, B-cell-depleted T cells, or PBMCs; the material itself was cDNA or gDNA.

Original data processing: Quantification of nucleated cells was approximated via reference gene primer amplification. TCRdb's copy holds only in-frame clones and misses some; the assay was immunoSEQ multiplex PCR. From that table come the V and J calls and clone size; the DNA was used to work out D and trimming. The repertoire includes 45,000 to 60,000 clones, 70% to 90% of them detected once, and about 10% sits in the top ten. Germline V gives CDR1 SGDLS, CDR2 YYNGEE. CDR3 size: 15 residues. Germline trimming cut 1 base from V and 5 bases from J; bases unmatched to any gene: 3. The chain employs TRBV9 and TRBJ2-1, with TRBD2 matching over 10 bases. The sequencing input was peripheral blood. The TCR was taken from a man between 65 and 79 years old with active COVID-19. CDR3 sequence: CASSVSLAGNNEQFF. In nucleotides, the CDR3 is TGTGCCAGCAGCGTATCACTAGCGGGGAACAATGAGCAGTTCTTC.